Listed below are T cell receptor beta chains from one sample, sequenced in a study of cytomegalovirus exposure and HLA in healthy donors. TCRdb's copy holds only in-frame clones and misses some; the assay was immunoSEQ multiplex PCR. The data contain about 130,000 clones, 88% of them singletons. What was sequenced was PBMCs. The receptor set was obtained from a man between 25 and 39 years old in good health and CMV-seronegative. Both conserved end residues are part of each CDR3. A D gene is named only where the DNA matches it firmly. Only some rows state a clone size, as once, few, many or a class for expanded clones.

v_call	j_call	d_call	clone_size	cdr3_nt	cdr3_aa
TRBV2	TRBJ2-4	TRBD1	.	TGTGCCAGCAGTGATCAGGGGGTCGAAAACATTCAGTACTTC	CASSDQGVENIQYF
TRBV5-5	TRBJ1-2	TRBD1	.	TGTGCCAGCAGCTCGGCCCAGGGGGTCCTCGCTGGCTACACCTTC	CASSSAQGVLAGYTF
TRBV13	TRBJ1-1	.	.	TGTGCCAGCAGCTTAGTGACAACCCGAATCACCCCAATGAACACTGAAGCTTTCTTT	CASSLVTTRITPMNTEAFF
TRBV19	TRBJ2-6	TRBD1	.	TGTGCCAGTAGTAATACAGGGGCTGGGGCCAACGTCCTGACTTTC	CASSNTGAGANVLTF
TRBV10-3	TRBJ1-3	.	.	TGTGCCATCAGTGAGTTAAGGAGCTCTGGAAACACCATATATTTT	CAISELRSSGNTIYF
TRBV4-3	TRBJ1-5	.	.	TGCGCCAGCAGCCAAGACTTACAGAGGGGCAATCAGCCCCAGCATTTT	CASSQDLQRGNQPQHF
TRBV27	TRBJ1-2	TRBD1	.	TGTGCCAGCAGTTCGGAATCGGACAGGGGAAAGGGCTACACCTTC	CASSSESDRGKGYTF
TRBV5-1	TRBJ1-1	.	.	TGCGCCAGCAGCTTGGGGAGCAGTGAAGCTTTCTTT	CASSLGSSEAFF
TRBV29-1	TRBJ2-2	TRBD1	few	TGCAGCGTTTCCAGGGGGCTGGGGGAGCTGTTTTTT	CSVSRGLGELFF
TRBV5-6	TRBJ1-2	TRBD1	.	TGTGCCAGCAGCTCGTTGGGCTCGGACCTCGACAGGGCTGGCTACACCTTC	CASSSLGSDLDRAGYTF
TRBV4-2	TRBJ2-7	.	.	TGTGCCAGCAGCCAACGGGGGACTTCCCCCAACGAGCAGTACTTC	CASSQRGTSPNEQYF
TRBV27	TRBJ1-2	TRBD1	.	TGTGCCAGCAGTTTAACGGACAGGGGTTTTAACGGCTACACCTTC	CASSLTDRGFNGYTF
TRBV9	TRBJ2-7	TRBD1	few	TGTGCCAGCAGCGTAACAGGGGGTTCCTACGAGCAGTACTTC	CASSVTGGSYEQYF
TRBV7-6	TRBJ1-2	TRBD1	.	TGTGCCAGCAGCCCCGACAGGGTTGGCTACACCTTC	CASSPDRVGYTF
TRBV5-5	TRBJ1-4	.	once	TGTGCCAGCAGCACTGGTCCTTCAACTAATGAAAAACTGTTTTTT	CASSTGPSTNEKLFF
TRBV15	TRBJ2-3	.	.	TGTGCCACCAGCAGAGGCGGGAGCACAGATACGCAGTATTTT	CATSRGGSTDTQYF
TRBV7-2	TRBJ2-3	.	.	TGTGCCAGCAGCTTACTAACGGGGTTCACAGATACGCAGTATTTT	CASSLLTGFTDTQYF
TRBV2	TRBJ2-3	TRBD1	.	TGTGCCAGCAGCAGACAGGGGGCGCAAATCACAGATACGCAGTATTTT	CASSRQGAQITDTQYF
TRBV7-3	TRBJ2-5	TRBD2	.	TGTGCCAGCAGCCCTAGCGGAGGGTACCAAGAGACCCAGTACTTC	CASSPSGGYQETQYF
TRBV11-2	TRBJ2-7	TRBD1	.	TGTGCCAGCAGCCAGGGACAGTCCTACGAGCAGTACTTC	CASSQGQSYEQYF
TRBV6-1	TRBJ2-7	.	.	TGTGCCAGCACCCCGGGGGACGGCCCGACCGAGCAGTACTTC	CASTPGDGPTEQYF
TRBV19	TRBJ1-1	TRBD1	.	TGTGCCAGTAGTGGGACAGGGGCGGGGACTGAAGCTTTCTTT	CASSGTGAGTEAFF
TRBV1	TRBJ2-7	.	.	TGCACCAGCAGCCAAGGGTCCGGACTAGCGGAATACGAGCAGTACTTC	CTSSQGSGLAEYEQYF
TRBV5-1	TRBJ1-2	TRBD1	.	TGCGCCAGCAGCTTGGAACAGGGGATTGTGAGCTACACCTTC	CASSLEQGIVSYTF
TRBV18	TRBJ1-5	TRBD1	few	TGTGCCAGCTCACCTGGACAGGAACAGCCCCAGCATTTT	CASSPGQEQPQHF
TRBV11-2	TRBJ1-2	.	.	TGTGCCAGCAGGATAAACAGGGTTTTAGGCTTTGGCTACACCTTC	CASRINRVLGFGYTF
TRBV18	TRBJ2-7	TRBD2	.	TGTGCCAGCTCACCACGTCTAGCGGGTTCCTACGAGCAGTACTTC	CASSPRLAGSYEQYF
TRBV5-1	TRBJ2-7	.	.	TGCGCCAGCAGCTTCAGCGACTCCTACGAGCAGTACTTC	CASSFSDSYEQYF
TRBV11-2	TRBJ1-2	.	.	TGTGCCAGCAGCCTGACCTCTAGGGGCTACACCTTC	CASSLTSRGYTF
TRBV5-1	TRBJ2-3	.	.	TGCGCCAGCAGCCCACAGGCTAGCACAGATACGCAGTATTTT	CASSPQASTDTQYF
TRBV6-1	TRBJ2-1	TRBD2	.	TGTGCCAGCAGTGGGCGTTGGCGGGAGTTTAATGAGCAGTTCTTC	CASSGRWREFNEQFF
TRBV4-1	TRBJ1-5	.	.	TGCGCCAGCAGCCAAGATCCAGGGGCCCAGCAGCCCCAGCATTTT	CASSQDPGAQQPQHF
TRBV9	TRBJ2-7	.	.	TGTGCCAGCTCGACAGGTAGAGAGCAGTACTTC	CASSTGREQYF
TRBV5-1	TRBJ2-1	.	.	TGCGCCAGCAGCTTACGCGTCGATGAGCAGTTCTTC	CASSLRVDEQFF
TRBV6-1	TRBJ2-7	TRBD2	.	TGTGCCAGTGCGGGACTAGCGGATTCCTCCTACGAGCAGTACTTC	CASAGLADSSYEQYF
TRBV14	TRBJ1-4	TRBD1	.	TGTGCCAGCAGCCAAGTCACAGGGGAATCTGAAAAACTGTTTTTT	CASSQVTGESEKLFF
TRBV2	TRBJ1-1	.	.	TGTGCCAGCAGTGAGGGACAACCAAACACTGAAGCTTTCTTT	CASSEGQPNTEAFF
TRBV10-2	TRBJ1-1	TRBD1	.	TGCGCCAGCAGTGATAGTTTGGACAGGGCAGGTGAAGCTTTCTTT	CASSDSLDRAGEAFF
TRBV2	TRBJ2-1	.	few	TGTGCCAGCAGTGAAGCGGGGGCTAGCTACAATGAGCAGTTCTTC	CASSEAGASYNEQFF
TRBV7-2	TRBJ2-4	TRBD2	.	TGTGCCAGCAGCTTCACGACTAGCTCTCAAAACATTCAGTACTTC	CASSFTTSSQNIQYF
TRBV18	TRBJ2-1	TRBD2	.	TGTGCCAGCTCACCACTAGCGGGAGCGGGGTATGAGCAGTTCTTC	CASSPLAGAGYEQFF
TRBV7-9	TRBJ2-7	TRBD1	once	TGTGCCAGCAGCCCAAACCGGGACAGTGGCTCCTACGAGCAGTACTTC	CASSPNRDSGSYEQYF
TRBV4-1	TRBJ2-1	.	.	TGCGCCAGCAGCCAAGAACTGGGGGCACGTGAGCAGTTCTTC	CASSQELGAREQFF
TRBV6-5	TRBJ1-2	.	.	TGTGCCAGCAGTTACGGGGGGAATGGCGACTATGGCTACACCTTC	CASSYGGNGDYGYTF